This is a list of T cell receptor beta chains from one sample in a study of OX40 agonist ivuxolimab in advanced cancers. The protocol was immunoSEQ multiplex PCR, while the TCRdb copy is restricted to in-frame clones and leaves out a portion. Seen here are around 53,000 clones, 85% to 90% observed once, and the top ten hold under 8%. The sample here was CD4+ or CD8+ T cells sorted from blood, taken in a trial of the OX40 agonist ivuxolimab. The receptors stem from an adult with an advanced solid tumor such as melanoma, head and neck, liver or kidney cancer. Both conserved end residues are part of each CDR3. The order of the fields is V gene, J gene, D gene, CDR3 protein. A D gene is named only where the DNA matches it firmly.

>TRBV29-1|TRBJ2-2|.
CSVEGRGDAGELFF
>TRBV5-6|TRBJ2-1|.
CASSFLATNEQFF
>TRBV28|TRBJ2-1|TRBD1
CASRGTGSPRNEQFF
>TRBV6-1|TRBJ1-1|.
CASSPSPHNTEAFF
>TRBV7-2|TRBJ2-2|.
CASSFAGGTGELFF
>TRBV9|TRBJ2-1|.
CASSVEVGGLAVYNEQFF
>TRBV7-9|TRBJ1-5|TRBD1
CASSLGDRASNQPQHF
>TRBV28|TRBJ2-7|.
CASRYGYESSYEQYF
>TRBV5-4|TRBJ2-5|TRBD2
CASSPGTNQETQYF
>TRBV27|TRBJ2-7|TRBD1
CASRTGGYEQYF
>TRBV2|TRBJ2-7|.
CASSIPGRISSYEQYF
>TRBV6-5|TRBJ1-5|TRBD1
CASSTGRTGNQPQHF
>TRBV30|TRBJ1-4|.
CACSEEGEKLFF
>TRBV11-2|TRBJ2-2|TRBD2
CASSLLAGSGELFF
>TRBV28|TRBJ1-5|.
CASSLGYNQPQHF
>TRBV2|TRBJ2-1|.
CASSEALGGEQFF
>TRBV7-2|TRBJ2-2|TRBD1
CASGAATGGFRAGELFF
>TRBV28|TRBJ2-7|.
CASSQGGFYEQYF
>TRBV14|TRBJ1-1|.
CASSQGSWGEAFF
>TRBV21-1|TRBJ1-1|.
CANTGAANTEAFF
>TRBV28|TRBJ1-1|.
CASSSYTTEAFF
>TRBV7-3|TRBJ2-1|.
CASSPTRTSYNEQFF
>TRBV5-8|TRBJ1-5|.
CASSRGGNQPQHF
>TRBV5-4|TRBJ2-3|TRBD2
CASSLGTSGTPEDTQYF